This T cell receptor (beta chain) was sequenced for a study of T cells in women clearing cervical HPV infection. Genomic DNA, averaging roughly 1,200 ng per sample, yielded TCR beta CDR3 via immunoSEQ. Profiling relied on immunoSEQ multiplex PCR, and the TCRdb table lists in-frame clones only, not all of them. Its listing shows roughly 19,000 clones. All donors had a single incident cervical HPV16 infection, not prevalent. Points on this clone: Its antigen is not known. With the read ending 3 residues before the CDR3 end, the germline J gene is used to fill in that end.

The CDR3 spans 16 residues. Germline V lookup: CDR1 WNHNN, CDR2 SYGVQD (reference sequence). V trimming: 5 bases; J trimming: 5 bases; junction bases outside the gene matches: 8. General study points: TRBV6-7 abundance was lower in cases than controls (around 0.1% versus 0.15%). Repertoire richness, not evenness, was significantly elevated in CIN3+ cases versus controls.

Sequenced input: blood buffy coat. The receptor was derived from a woman between 18 and 75 years old with a cervical HPV16 infection that either progressed to CIN3+ or cleared (not recorded which). The chain employs TRBV10-1 and TRBJ2-5; 13 bases are shared with TRBD2. CDR3 DNA, as far as it was read: TGCGCCAGCAGTACGACTAGCGGGAGGCAGGTGGAGACC. It codes for CASSTTSGRQVET. The complete CDR3 protein is CASSTTSGRQVETQYF.